This T cell receptor (beta chain) was found in a study of PD-L1 blockade in urothelial cancer (dated by TCRdb to about 2017). Turning to the overall study: Every patient began therapy in the mid-2010s and was given atezolizumab 1,200 mg intravenously every 3 weeks. The study was an exploratory multi-omic analysis of somatic, immune and clinical correlates of response to PD-L1 blockade with atezolizumab in urothelial cancer. Durable clinical benefit meant progression-free survival longer than 6 months, and TCR features were also tested against progression-free and overall survival. Under 30 patients had pretreatment blood TCR-seq, about 25 had at least one posttreatment blood collection, and about 25 had tumor TCR-seq. Patients had an ECOG performance status of 0 or 1 and had received between 0 and 3 prior chemotherapy regimens. About 85% of the 29 patients were identified as males with urothelial cancer of bladder origin, and a prior smoking history was reported by 18 of 29 patients. Durable clinical benefit was achieved by nine patients but not by the remaining 20. Five patients were excluded from tumor TCR analyses because tumors from two patients failed quality control and tumor was unavailable for three patients. From tumor samples, the median yield was roughly 1,300 T cells and more than 850 unique TCRs, with median clonality of around 0.096 and T cell proportion of 0.097 to 0.1. Whole exome sequencing and RNA sequencing of pretreatment tumors were performed alongside TCR sequencing in the same patients. Pretreatment tumor samples and matched peripheral blood, collected serially before and after atezolizumab treatment, underwent TCR sequencing.

The investigation overall reported the following: Small sample size (n ≈ 30) and many exploratory analyses mean the results are intended to be hypothesis-generating. FFPE tumor samples that were not collected immediately before treatment were used, and only one sample per patient was analyzed, so heterogeneity was possibly missed. A higher proportion of tumor-infiltrating T lymphocytes was found in patients with durable benefit (n of about 24, Mann-Whitney p = 0.047). Greater expansion of tumor-associated TCR clones in peripheral blood 3 weeks after the start of treatment was observed in patients with durable benefit (n of about 21, p = 0.022).

The intended sense of this specimen's time point label: pretreatment tumor sample. A total of some 30 patients with locally advanced or metastatic urothelial carcinoma, treated at Memorial Sloan Kettering on a trial protocol, made up the cohort. Every piece of tumor tissue used for sequencing was obtained prior to atezolizumab dosing. The Qiagen DNeasy Blood extraction kit was used to purify genomic DNA from total PBMCs and from tumor samples. Synthetic TCR analog templates were spiked into each PCR so that absolute template abundance could be estimated from read counts. For FFPE tumors, housekeeping genes were amplified and quantified to estimate usable DNA and compute T cell fraction. The immunoSEQ assay used bias-controlled V and J gene primers to amplify TCRbeta CDR3 regions from genomic DNA. Rearranged TCRbeta segments were sequenced at approximately 20X coverage. The study's processing was this. Sequencing errors were corrected by clustering and CDR3s were annotated against IMGT to assign V, D and J genes. Downstream analyses used only productive TCRbeta rearrangements and left out out-of-frame or stop-codon sequences. Clonality was computed as one minus Shannon entropy normalized by the log of the number of unique productive sequences. Clones differing between time points or between blood and tumor were identified using Fisher's exact test with Benjamini-Hochberg correction, with an adjusted p below 0.01 applied as the threshold. TCRdb retrieved this table from immuneACCESS and kept in-frame rearrangements only. Not all clones are present; in checked studies, unresolved V genes account for under half, and no reason is known for the remainder. The V and J calls and the clone size are those of that table, but D and trimming were determined from the DNA. For this sample the table gives approximately 700 clones, of which around 40% were detected only once. Approximately 15% of the sample goes to the ten largest clones.

CDR1 SGHDN and CDR2 FVKESK are derived from the germline V gene. The CDR3 spans 13 residues, from the cysteine through the phenylalanine. Only CDR3 DNA is held: 39 bases, read in frame from base 1. V was cut back by 0 bases and J by 10 bases, leaving a gap of 10 bases between them. Note on this clone: Its antigen is still unknown. No base qualities exist here, and no much larger clone lies one base off it.

The clonotype was recovered from a man in his 70s with urothelial cancer. The chain joins TRBV14 to TRBJ2-1; the D gene is unclear. The sequenced sample was tumor tissue, obtained before atezolizumab (anti-PD-L1) treatment. The bases are TGTGCCAGCAGCCAAGATCAGAACACCGAGCAGTTCTTC. Translated, this gives CASSQDQNTEQFF.